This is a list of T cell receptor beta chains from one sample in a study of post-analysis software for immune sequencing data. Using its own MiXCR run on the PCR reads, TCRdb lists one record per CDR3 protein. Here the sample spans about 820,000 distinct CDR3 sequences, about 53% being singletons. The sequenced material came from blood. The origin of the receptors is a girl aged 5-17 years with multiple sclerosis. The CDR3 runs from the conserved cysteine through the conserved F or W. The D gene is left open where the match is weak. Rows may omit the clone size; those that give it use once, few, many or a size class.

TGTGCCAGCAGCTCCGGTTGGCGTAACAATGAGCAGTTCTTC,CASSSGWRNNEQFF,-,TRBV12-3/TRBV12-4,few,TRBJ2-1
TGCGCCAGCAGCCAAATGAGGCTAACGAGTGAAAAACTGTTTTTT,CASSQMRLTSEKLFF,-,TRBV4-1,-,TRBJ1-4
TGTGCCATCTTAGGGGGCTCCTCCTACAATGAGCAGTTCTTC,CAILGGSSYNEQFF,TRBD1,TRBV6-6,-,TRBJ2-1
TGTGCCAGCTCACCACGGAGCGGGGAGGAGACCCAGTACTTC,CASSPRSGEETQYF,TRBD2,TRBV18,-,TRBJ2-5
TGCGCCAGCAGCCCAGACGGACTAGCGGATGACACAGATACGCAGTATTTT,CASSPDGLADDTDTQYF,TRBD2,TRBV5-1,few,TRBJ2-3
TGCGCCAGTAGTAAGGGGGGCACATACGAGCAGTACTTC,CASSKGGTYEQYF,-,TRBV19,few,TRBJ2-7
TGCGCCAGCTTTAATGTAGGGACAAGCCGAGAGACCCAGTACTTC,CASFNVGTSRETQYF,-,TRBV10-1,few,TRBJ2-5
TGCAGCGCGGGCCACTCGAATGAGCAGTTCTTC,CSAGHSNEQFF,-,TRBV29-1,few,TRBJ2-1
TGCAGTGCTAGGAGGGACAGGGGGGTCTCCGAGCAGTACTTC,CSARRDRGVSEQYF,TRBD1,TRBV20-1,-,TRBJ2-7
TGTGCCAGCGAATGGACAGGGATGAGTACCTACGAGCAGTACTTC,CASEWTGMSTYEQYF,TRBD1,TRBV6-1,-,TRBJ2-7
TGCAGTGCTAGAGATCTTTTTAGAACTAGCGGGATCTACGAGCAGTACTTC,CSARDLFRTSGIYEQYF,TRBD2,TRBV20-1,-,TRBJ2-7
TGTGCCATCAGTGAGTCTATGGGTTCGACAGAACCTTGGAAGAAGACCCAGTACTTC,CAISESMGSTEPWKKTQYF,-,TRBV10-3,few,TRBJ2-5
TGCGCCAGCAGCTTTAGCGGGAGCCCTCTCAATGAGCAGTTCTTC,CASSFSGSPLNEQFF,TRBD2,TRBV5-1,-,TRBJ2-1
TGTGCCAGCAGTTTTGGCACAGAATTAGCCAAAAACATTCAGTACTTC,CASSFGTELAKNIQYF,-,TRBV12-3/TRBV12-4,-,TRBJ2-4
TGTGCCACCAGCAGGAGGGGGACCTATGGCTACACCTTC,CATSRRGTYGYTF,-,TRBV15,-,TRBJ1-2
TGCAGCGTACAGGGAAGCGGCTACAATGAGCAGTTCTTC,CSVQGSGYNEQFF,-,TRBV29-1,-,TRBJ2-1
TGTGCCAGCAGTTTAAGGGTGTCTAACTATGGCTACACCTTC,CASSLRVSNYGYTF,-,TRBV12-3/TRBV12-4,few,TRBJ1-2
TGCAGTGCTAGAGGGGGGGGACTAGCGGGATACACAGATACGCAGTATTTT,CSARGGGLAGYTDTQYF,TRBD2,TRBV20-1,-,TRBJ2-3
TGTGCCAGCAGCTTAAGCCACGAGCAGTACTTC,CASSLSHEQYF,-,TRBV5-1,many,TRBJ2-7
TGCGCCAGCAGCTTACGCTTCCAGGGGGCGCCGACGGACAATGAGCAGTTCTTC,CASSLRFQGAPTDNEQFF,TRBD1,TRBV5-1,few,TRBJ2-1